This T cell receptor (beta chain) is drawn from a study of blood T cell repertoires in COVID-19. Study in general: Samples came from the United States, Italy and Spain, spanning acute and convalescent COVID-19. T cells, B-cell-depleted T cells, or PBMCs supplied cDNA or gDNA.

Per the study methods: How many nucleated cells were present was estimated from reference gene primer amplification. Sequencing was performed with immunoSEQ multiplex PCR; in TCRdb, only in-frame clones are kept and a portion is missing. V, J and clone size derive from that table, while D and trimming were established from the DNA sequence. This table holds around 85,000 clones, roughly 85% found once. CDR1 is SGHTS, CDR2 YDEGEE, per germline. The CDR3 contains 14 residues. V lost 0 bases to trimming and J lost 7 bases, with 11 bases between them. J is TRBJ1-5 and V is TRBV5-8, with D possibly TRBD1 on 6 matching bases. Sample: peripheral blood. This receptor was obtained from a man in his 60s with acute or convalescent COVID-19. CDR3 bases: TGTGCCAGCAGCTTGGAACAGGGCCCGCAGCCCCAGCATTTT. This translates into CASSLEQGPQPQHF.